What follows is one T cell receptor beta chain and its context. Antigen specificity is unknown. This specimen belongs to a study of brain T cells in children with intractable seizures. The table came from immunoSEQ multiplex PCR; TCRdb's copy has only in-frame clones and leaves some out. The sample lists 60,000 to 85,000 clones, 85% to 95% occurring once. Findings and caveats of the study: Viral specificity was inferred only from CDR3 similarity; HCMV serostatus was unknown. Pre- and post-surgery blood differed in depth, so pre-surgery absences may be undersampling.

Surgery cases with the highest brain T cell transcript signatures were chosen for sequencing. Before surgery, patients took at least one anti-epileptic drug. This CDR3 spans 15 amino acids. The J segment lost 2 bases and the V segment lost 6 bases, leaving 10 bases of the junction unmatched. Germline CDR1 and CDR2: MNHEY and SVGAGI. The chain joins TRBV6-5 to TRBJ2-7; 7 nucleotides line up with TRBD2. Sequences were derived from peripheral blood, sampled at surgery. The clonotype comes from a boy under three years old with tuberous sclerosis and intractable seizures. The CDR3 here is CASRLDEGGTYEQYF. CDR3 sequence (DNA): TGTGCCAGCAGGCTGGACGAGGGAGGGACCTACGAGCAGTACTTC.